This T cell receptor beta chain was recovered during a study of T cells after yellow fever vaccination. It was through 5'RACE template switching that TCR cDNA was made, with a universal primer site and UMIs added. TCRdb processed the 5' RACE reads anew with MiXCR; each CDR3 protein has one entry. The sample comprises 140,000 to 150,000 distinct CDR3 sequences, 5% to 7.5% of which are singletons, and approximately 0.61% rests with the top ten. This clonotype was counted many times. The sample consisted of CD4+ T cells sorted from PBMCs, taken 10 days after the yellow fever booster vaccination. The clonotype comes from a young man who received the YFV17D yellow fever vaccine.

The CDR3 region is CSSSTGGNTDTQYF. The CDR3 DNA sequence: TGCAGCTCTTCAACCGGGGGTAACACAGATACGCAGTATTTT. This sequence joins TRBV29-1 and TRBJ2-3; possible D gene TRBD2, 6 bases. The germline gives CDR1 SQVTM, CDR2 ANQGSEA. Trimming removed 8 bases from V and 2 bases from J, with 17 bases in between. This CDR3 comprises 14 residues.